This T cell receptor beta chain is from a study of CD8+ T cells in alopecia areata. At the level of the study: Treated patients were given 5 to 10 mg oral tofacitinib twice daily.

Looked up from germline, CDR1 is SGDLS and CDR2 is YYNGEE. V lost 0 bases to trimming and J lost 0 bases, with 10 bases between them. The CDR3 has 15 residues. The study team obtained lesional scalp punch biopsies and peripheral blood from alopecia areata patients. Notes on the study in general: Against the mouse data, patients shared TCRs less clearly, possibly for HLA reasons. Higher clonality and more expanded CD8+ clones appeared in lesional than normal scalp. Scalp samples also yield sequences from resident alphabeta T cells of normal skin.

As to this clone: Its cognate antigen is unknown.

Extraction and reverse transcription of RNA yielded cDNA as the sequencing template. The repertoire was sequenced with immunoSEQ multiplex PCR; TCRdb's copy has only in-frame clones and lacks some. The table lists fewer than 10,000 clones, about 67% of them singletons. This rearrangement joins TRBV9 to TRBJ2-7; D remains unclear. This TCR came from a human donor with alopecia areata. The specimen sequenced was skin. CDR3 coding DNA: TGTGCCAGCAGCGTAGGGAGCTGGGGCTCCTACGAGCAGTACTTC. It translates to CASSVGSWGSYEQYF.